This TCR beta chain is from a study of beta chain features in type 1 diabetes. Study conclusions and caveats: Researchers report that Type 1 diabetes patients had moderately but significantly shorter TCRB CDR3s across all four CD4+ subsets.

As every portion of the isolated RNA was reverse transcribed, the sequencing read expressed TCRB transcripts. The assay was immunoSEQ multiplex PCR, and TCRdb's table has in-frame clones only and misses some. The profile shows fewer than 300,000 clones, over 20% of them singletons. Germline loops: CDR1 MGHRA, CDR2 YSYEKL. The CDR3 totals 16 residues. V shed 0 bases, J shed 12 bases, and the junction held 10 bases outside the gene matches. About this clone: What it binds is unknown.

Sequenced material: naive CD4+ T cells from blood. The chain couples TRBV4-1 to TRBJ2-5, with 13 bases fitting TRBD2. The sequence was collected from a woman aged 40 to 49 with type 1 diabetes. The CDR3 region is CASSQEGGLAGLSKYF. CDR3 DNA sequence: TGCGCCAGCAGCCAAGAGGGGGGACTAGCGGGGTTGTCCAAGTACTTC.